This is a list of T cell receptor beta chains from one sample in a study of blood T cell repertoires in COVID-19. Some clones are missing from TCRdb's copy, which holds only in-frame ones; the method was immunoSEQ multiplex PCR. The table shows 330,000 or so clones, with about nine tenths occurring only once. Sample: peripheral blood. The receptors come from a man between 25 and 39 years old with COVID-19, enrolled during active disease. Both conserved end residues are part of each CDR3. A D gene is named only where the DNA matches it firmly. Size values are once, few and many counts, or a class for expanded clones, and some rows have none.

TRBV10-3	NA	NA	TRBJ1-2	CAISEYSVNYGYTF	TGTGCCATCAGTGAGTATTCGGTGAACTATGGCTACACCTTC
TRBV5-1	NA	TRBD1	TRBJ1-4	CASSRDRGDAYNEKLFF	TGCGCCAGCAGCCGGGACAGGGGAGACGCCTATAATGAAAAACTGTTTTTT
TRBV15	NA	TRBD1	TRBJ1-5	CATAGTGFQPQHF	TGTGCCACCGCCGGGACAGGGTTTCAGCCCCAGCATTTT
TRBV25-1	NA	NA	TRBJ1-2	CASSADRVYGYTF	TGTGCCAGCAGCGCAGACAGAGTCTATGGCTACACCTTC
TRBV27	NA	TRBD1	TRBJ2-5	CASRRTGMLETQYF	TGTGCCAGCAGGAGGACAGGAATGTTAGAGACCCAGTACTTC
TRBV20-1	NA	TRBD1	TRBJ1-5	CSASKRTGDHSNQPQHF	TGCAGTGCTAGTAAGCGGACAGGGGACCATAGCAATCAGCCCCAGCATTTT
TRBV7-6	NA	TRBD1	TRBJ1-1	CASSLQGVGTEAFF	TGTGCCAGCAGCTTACAGGGGGTAGGAACTGAAGCTTTCTTT
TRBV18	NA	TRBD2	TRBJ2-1	CASSPTERGGNEQFF	TGTGCCAGCTCCCCCACGGAGCGGGGGGGCAATGAGCAGTTCTTC
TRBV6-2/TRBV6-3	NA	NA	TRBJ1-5	CASSYWQGSNQPQHF	TGTGCCAGCAGTTACTGGCAGGGAAGCAATCAGCCCCAGCATTTT
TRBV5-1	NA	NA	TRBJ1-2	CASSSDRLRRNGYTF	TGCGCCAGCAGCTCAGACAGGTTGAGGCGTAATGGCTACACCTTC
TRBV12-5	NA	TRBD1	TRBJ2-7	CASGSLTGATYEQYF	TGTGCTAGTGGTTCGCTAACAGGGGCTACCTACGAGCAGTACTTC
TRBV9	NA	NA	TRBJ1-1	CASSPRTAQAGTEAFF	TGTGCCAGCAGCCCCCGGACAGCTCAGGCGGGCACTGAAGCTTTCTTT
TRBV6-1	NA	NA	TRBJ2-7	CASSEAPKSAYEQYF	TGTGCCAGCAGTGAAGCCCCCAAATCTGCGTACGAGCAGTACTTC
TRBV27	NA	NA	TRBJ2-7	CASSKRDNSYEQYF	TGTGCCAGCAGTAAAAGGGACAACTCCTACGAGCAGTACTTC
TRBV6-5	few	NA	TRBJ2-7	CASSYVQGSYEQYF	TGTGCCAGCAGTTACGTCCAGGGTAGCTACGAGCAGTACTTC
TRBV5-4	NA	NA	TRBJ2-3	CATRGGTADTQYF	TGTGCCACCAGGGGGGGGACTGCAGATACGCAGTATTTT
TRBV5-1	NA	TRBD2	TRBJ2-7	CASSAGLAGDTYEQYF	TGCGCCAGCAGCGCAGGACTAGCGGGAGATACCTACGAGCAGTACTTC
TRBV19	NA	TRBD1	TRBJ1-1	CASTLQGASTEAFF	TGTGCCAGTACCCTACAGGGGGCTAGCACTGAAGCTTTCTTT
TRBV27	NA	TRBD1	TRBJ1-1	CASSIMPGGFNTEAFF	TGTGCCAGCAGCATTATGCCAGGGGGCTTTAACACTGAAGCTTTCTTT
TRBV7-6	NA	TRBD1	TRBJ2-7	CASSPNTPGQGTYEQYF	TGTGCCAGCAGCCCCAACACCCCGGGACAGGGTACCTACGAGCAGTACTTC
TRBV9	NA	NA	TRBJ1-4	CASSVALNEKLFF	TGTGCCAGCAGCGTAGCACTGAATGAAAAACTGTTTTTT
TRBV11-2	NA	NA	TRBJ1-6	CASRGVGYNSPLHF	TGTGCCAGCCGGGGGGTGGGCTATAATTCACCCCTCCACTTT
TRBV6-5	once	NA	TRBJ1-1	CASSYGQLNTEAFF	TGTGCCAGCAGTTACGGACAACTGAACACTGAAGCTTTCTTT
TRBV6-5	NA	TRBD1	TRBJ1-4	CATRDRGSEKLFF	TGTGCCACCCGGGACAGGGGTTCGGAAAAACTGTTTTTT
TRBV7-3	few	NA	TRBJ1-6	CASSLSGGSSYNSPLHF	TGTGCCAGCAGCTTATCGGGAGGAAGCTCCTATAATTCACCCCTCCACTTT
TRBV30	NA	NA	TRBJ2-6	CAWTGIVGANVLTF	TGTGCCTGGACAGGGATAGTTGGGGCCAACGTCCTGACTTTC
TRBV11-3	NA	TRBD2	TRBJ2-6	CASSHWGVGTKSSGANVLTF	TGTGCCAGCAGCCACTGGGGCGTAGGGACTAAGAGCTCTGGGGCCAACGTCCTGACTTTC
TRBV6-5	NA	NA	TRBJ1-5	CASSYGQRQPQHF	TGTGCCAGCAGTTATGGTCAGCGGCAGCCCCAGCATTTT
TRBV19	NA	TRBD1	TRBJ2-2	CASYKTGTFPGELFF	TGTGCCAGTTATAAGACAGGGACGTTTCCCGGGGAGCTGTTTTTT
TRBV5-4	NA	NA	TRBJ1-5	CASSFGGTLGQPQHF	TGTGCCAGCAGCTTCGGAGGGACTCTAGGTCAGCCCCAGCATTTT
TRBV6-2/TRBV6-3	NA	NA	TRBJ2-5	CASSYSITGPETQYF	TGTGCCAGCAGTTACTCGATCACAGGGCCAGAGACCCAGTACTTC
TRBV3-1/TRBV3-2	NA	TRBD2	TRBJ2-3	CASSQGTGTSPTDTQYF	TGTGCCAGCAGCCAAGGGACGGGGACTAGCCCCACAGATACGCAGTATTTT
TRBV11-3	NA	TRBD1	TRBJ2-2	CASSHTGGYTGELFF	TGTGCCAGCAGTCATACAGGGGGGTACACCGGGGAGCTGTTTTTT
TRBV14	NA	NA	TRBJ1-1	CASSLSGHLNTEAFF	TGTGCCAGCAGCCTTTCGGGACATCTGAACACTGAAGCTTTCTTT
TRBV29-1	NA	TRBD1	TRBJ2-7	CSVESLTQGVYEQYF	TGCAGCGTTGAATCCCTGACCCAGGGGGTGTACGAGCAGTACTTC
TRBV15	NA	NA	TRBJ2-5	CATSGNTGTPRGGETQYF	TGTGCCACCAGCGGAAATACCGGGACCCCCAGGGGCGGGGAGACCCAGTACTTC